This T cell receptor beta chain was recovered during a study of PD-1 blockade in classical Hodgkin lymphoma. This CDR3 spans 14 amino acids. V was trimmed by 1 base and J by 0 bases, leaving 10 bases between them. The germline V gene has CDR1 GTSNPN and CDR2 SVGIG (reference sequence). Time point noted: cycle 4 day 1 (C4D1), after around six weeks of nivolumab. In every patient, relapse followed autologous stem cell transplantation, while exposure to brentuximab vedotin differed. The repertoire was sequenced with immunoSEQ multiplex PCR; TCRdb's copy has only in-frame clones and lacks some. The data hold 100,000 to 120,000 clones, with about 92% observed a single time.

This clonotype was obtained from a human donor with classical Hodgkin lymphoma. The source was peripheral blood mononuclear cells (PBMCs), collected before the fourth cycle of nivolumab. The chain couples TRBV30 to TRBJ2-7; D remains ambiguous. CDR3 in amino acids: CAWSGSLSSYEQYF. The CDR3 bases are TGTGCCTGGAGTGGATCTCTGAGCTCCTACGAGCAGTACTTC.